This T cell receptor (beta chain) derives from a study of shared clonotypes between healthy human individuals. Study-wide points: Generally, estimated richness proved larger in naive subsets than it did in memory subsets.

Details on this clone: Its specificity is unknown.

CDR3 length: 15 residues. Trimming cost V 6 bases and J 6 bases; bases outside gene matches: 9. Germline V gene data show CDR1 as SGHVS and CDR2 as FQNEAQ. In the naive CD8 group, cells lacked CD45RO and were positively selected for CCR7, so terminally differentiated effector memory CD45RA+ cells were left out. Donors comprised only Caucasian adults living in Nashville, Tennessee. Once extracted for a subset, genomic DNA was divided evenly among several immunoSEQ plates. In the authors' methods: With immunoSEQ giving junction-only sequences and no quality scores, filtering differed. Here immunoSEQ multiplex PCR was the method, and the copy in TCRdb shows in-frame clones only, minus some. The D gene and trimming were derived from the DNA, and the V and J assignments and clone size from that table. The sample lists around 2,000,000 clones; about 94% were seen once.

The sequenced sample consisted of naive CD8+ T cells sorted from blood. The clonotype originates from a man younger than 35 in good health. The chain is built from TRBV7-8 and TRBJ2-1; 9 bases match TRBD1. CDR3 bases: TGTGCCAGCAGTCCTTGGACAGGGGAGATCAATGAGCAGTTCTTC. This sequence encodes CASSPWTGEINEQFF.